This is a list of T cell receptor beta chains from one sample in a study of vaccination and CD4 T cells after COVID-19. TCRdb re-derived calls from the PCR reads in MiXCR, one entry per CDR3 protein. The top ten clones hold 35% to 40% of a sample with some 8,300 distinct CDR3 sequences, less than 85% of them seen once. These receptors' targets are unknown. The sequenced sample consisted of CD4+ T cells from blood, cultured in vitro. These receptors were taken from a human donor who had recovered from COVID-19. CDR3s include the opening cysteine and the closing phenylalanine or tryptophan. Each record gives: D gene, V gene, J gene, clone size, CDR3 DNA, CDR3 protein. The D gene is left open where the match is weak. Part of the rows lack a size; the others show once, few, many or a class for expanded clones.

d_call: .; v_call: TRBV20-1; j_call: TRBJ1-5; clone_size: once; cdr3_nt: TGCAGTGCCAGACAAGTAGGGAATAGCAATCAGCCCCAGCATTTT; cdr3_aa: CSARQVGNSNQPQHF
d_call: TRBD1; v_call: TRBV2; j_call: TRBJ1-1; clone_size: .; cdr3_nt: TGTGCCAGCAGTGTATCGGGACAGCGGAACACTGAAGCTTTCTTT; cdr3_aa: CASSVSGQRNTEAFF
d_call: .; v_call: TRBV7-3; j_call: TRBJ1-2; clone_size: few; cdr3_nt: TGTGCCAGCAGCTTGGGGGGAGTAAAAGGCTACACCTTC; cdr3_aa: CASSLGGVKGYTF
d_call: .; v_call: TRBV19; j_call: TRBJ1-2; clone_size: .; cdr3_nt: TGTGCCAGCGCGAACGAGTGGTATGGCTACACCTTC; cdr3_aa: CASANEWYGYTF
d_call: .; v_call: TRBV6-5; j_call: TRBJ1-2; clone_size: few; cdr3_nt: TGTGCCAGCAGTTACAGGGACGAAGCTAACTATGGCTACACCTTC; cdr3_aa: CASSYRDEANYGYTF
d_call: .; v_call: TRBV12-3/TRBV12-4; j_call: TRBJ1-1; clone_size: .; cdr3_nt: TGTGCCAGCATTCCGAGACACCTGAACACTGAAGCTTTCTTT; cdr3_aa: CASIPRHLNTEAFF
d_call: .; v_call: TRBV15; j_call: TRBJ1-3; clone_size: few; cdr3_nt: TGTGCCACCAGACCCCGCGTTGGAAACACCATATATTTT; cdr3_aa: CATRPRVGNTIYF
d_call: TRBD1; v_call: TRBV20-1; j_call: TRBJ1-3; clone_size: few; cdr3_nt: TGCAGTGCGCAGGATCGACAGGGACAGCCTGGAAACACCATATATTTT; cdr3_aa: CSAQDRQGQPGNTIYF
d_call: TRBD1; v_call: TRBV6-5; j_call: TRBJ2-7; clone_size: .; cdr3_nt: TGTGCCAGCAGTTACCACGACAGGGGAGAATACGAGCAGTACTTC; cdr3_aa: CASSYHDRGEYEQYF
d_call: .; v_call: TRBV6-4; j_call: TRBJ1-1; clone_size: few; cdr3_nt: TGTGCCAGCAGTGAACAGGGTACCACTGAAGCTTTCTTT; cdr3_aa: CASSEQGTTEAFF
d_call: TRBD1; v_call: TRBV5-4; j_call: TRBJ1-2; clone_size: .; cdr3_nt: TGTGCCAGCAGCTTGGTTAAAGGGACAGGGATTAACTATGGCTACACCTTC; cdr3_aa: CASSLVKGTGINYGYTF
d_call: .; v_call: TRBV20-1; j_call: TRBJ2-2; clone_size: .; cdr3_nt: TGCAGTGCTAGGGGAAACACCGGGGAGCTGTTTTTT; cdr3_aa: CSARGNTGELFF
d_call: .; v_call: TRBV29-1; j_call: TRBJ1-1; clone_size: .; cdr3_nt: TGCAGCGTTTGGGAGGGCATGGTGACTGAAGCTTTCTTT; cdr3_aa: CSVWEGMVTEAFF
d_call: .; v_call: TRBV30; j_call: TRBJ1-1; clone_size: .; cdr3_nt: TGTGCCTCGGGGCAGGGAGCAACTGAAGCTTTCTTT; cdr3_aa: CASGQGATEAFF
d_call: .; v_call: TRBV2; j_call: TRBJ2-3; clone_size: .; cdr3_nt: TGTGCCAGCAGTGTCGTGGGACCCCAGGAGTATTTT; cdr3_aa: CASSVVGPQEYF
d_call: .; v_call: TRBV7-2; j_call: TRBJ1-5; clone_size: .; cdr3_nt: TGTGCCAGCAGCCATGACCTAATCTGGGGCGGTCAGCCCCAGCATTTT; cdr3_aa: CASSHDLIWGGQPQHF
d_call: TRBD1; v_call: TRBV19; j_call: TRBJ1-2; clone_size: .; cdr3_nt: TGTGCCAGTACCACCGGGACAGCGGCCCTCTATGGCTACACCTTC; cdr3_aa: CASTTGTAALYGYTF
d_call: .; v_call: TRBV7-9; j_call: TRBJ2-7; clone_size: .; cdr3_nt: TGTGCCAGCAGCTTAGGACAGACAGCCTACGAGCAGTACTTC; cdr3_aa: CASSLGQTAYEQYF
d_call: .; v_call: TRBV7-6; j_call: TRBJ2-3; clone_size: .; cdr3_nt: TGTGCCAGCAGCTTAGGGTACACAGATACGCAGTATTTT; cdr3_aa: CASSLGYTDTQYF
d_call: TRBD1; v_call: TRBV27; j_call: TRBJ1-2; clone_size: .; cdr3_nt: TGTGCCAGTCCCTTGTTGGGACAGGGAGGGAACTATGGCTACACCTTC; cdr3_aa: CASPLLGQGGNYGYTF
d_call: TRBD1; v_call: TRBV6-1; j_call: TRBJ1-1; clone_size: once; cdr3_nt: TGTGCCAGCAGTGAAGATATAGGGGGCGGCCGGAACACTGAAGCTTTCTTT; cdr3_aa: CASSEDIGGGRNTEAFF
d_call: .; v_call: TRBV27; j_call: TRBJ1-2; clone_size: once; cdr3_nt: TGTGCCAGCAGTTTATCGGCAGGTTTCACAAGCTACACCTTC; cdr3_aa: CASSLSAGFTSYTF
d_call: TRBD1; v_call: TRBV29-1; j_call: TRBJ2-7; clone_size: .; cdr3_nt: TGCAGCGCTAGAAAGGCTGGACAGGGGAACTACGAGCAGTACTTC; cdr3_aa: CSARKAGQGNYEQYF
d_call: .; v_call: TRBV7-8; j_call: TRBJ1-6; clone_size: .; cdr3_nt: TGTGCCAGCAGCCGCTTAGTAGGAGAAGGATCACCCCTCCACTTT; cdr3_aa: CASSRLVGEGSPLHF
d_call: .; v_call: TRBV6-1; j_call: TRBJ1-1; clone_size: .; cdr3_nt: TGTGCCAGCCAACACCCCGGTACCACTGAAGCTTTCTTT; cdr3_aa: CASQHPGTTEAFF
d_call: TRBD1; v_call: TRBV4-1; j_call: TRBJ1-5; clone_size: .; cdr3_nt: TGCGCCAGCAGCCAAGATGTCAGGGGGGGACCGCCCCAGCATTTT; cdr3_aa: CASSQDVRGGPPQHF
d_call: .; v_call: TRBV7-3; j_call: TRBJ1-1; clone_size: .; cdr3_nt: TGTGCCAGCAGCCCCTTGAGGACTCCCGAGATAGCTTTCTTT; cdr3_aa: CASSPLRTPEIAFF
d_call: .; v_call: TRBV27; j_call: TRBJ2-5; clone_size: .; cdr3_nt: TGTGCCAGCAGATTAGGGGTCCTGAGACCGACCCAGTACTTC; cdr3_aa: CASRLGVLRPTQYF
d_call: TRBD1; v_call: TRBV20-1; j_call: TRBJ1-2; clone_size: .; cdr3_nt: TGCAGTGCTACTAGGACAGGGGTCTACCTCAACTATGGCTACACCTTC; cdr3_aa: CSATRTGVYLNYGYTF
d_call: TRBD1; v_call: TRBV19; j_call: TRBJ2-5; clone_size: .; cdr3_nt: TGTGCCAGTAGTCCATGGGACAGGGAAGAGACCCAGTACTTC; cdr3_aa: CASSPWDREETQYF
d_call: .; v_call: TRBV7-9; j_call: TRBJ1-2; clone_size: once; cdr3_nt: TGTGCCAGCAGCTTAGAGACAGCCTACTATGGCTACACCTTC; cdr3_aa: CASSLETAYYGYTF
d_call: .; v_call: TRBV20-1; j_call: TRBJ2-6; clone_size: .; cdr3_nt: TGCAGTGCTAGACCTACAGGGAGCTCTGGGGCCAACGTCCTGACTTTC; cdr3_aa: CSARPTGSSGANVLTF